Each of the 13 T cell receptor beta chains below was sequenced from the same sample in a study of graft-versus-host responses after intestinal transplantation. Profiled with immunoSEQ multiplex PCR; TCRdb holds only in-frame clones, not every one. The repertoire holds approximately 58,000 clones, with roughly 89% as singletons. The sequencing here drew on PBMCs, taken roughly 120 days after intestinal transplantation. All receptors derive from a human patient who received an intestinal transplant, so some T cells may come from the graft donor.

The chain combines TRBV11-3 with TRBJ1-6; no clear D. V lost 2 bases, J lost 8 bases, and 28 bases lay in between. Germline V CDR1 and CDR2: SGHNT, YENEEA. This CDR3 is built from 20 residues. CDR3 nucleotides: TGTGCCAGCAGCTTAAATAACAGAGGGAAAGGTAAGAGTTGGGATTCACCCCTCCACTTT. It codes for CASSLNNRGKGKSWDSPLHF.

V is TRBV30 and J is TRBJ1-5, with D perhaps matching TRBD1 (6 bases). Germline CDR1 is GTSNPN and CDR2 is SVGIG (reference sequence). Trimming took 1 base from V and 3 from J, leaving 7 bases between them. This CDR3 spans 13 amino acids. The CDR3 bases are TGTGCCTGGAGTGACAGGGACAATCAGCCCCAGCATTTT. Amino acids: CAWSDRDNQPQHF.

For the CDR3, the DNA is TGTGCCAGCAGTCCGGGTTTTTATAACCCCACAGATACGCAGTATTTT. Residues: CASSPGFYNPTDTQYF. The J gene is TRBJ2-3, the V gene TRBV28; D is undetermined. This CDR3 has 16 amino acids. Germline CDR1 reads MDHEN; CDR2 reads SYDVKM. V gave up 5 bases and J gave up 2 bases, with 17 bases separating them.

This clone was found once. The rearrangement links TRBV28 to TRBJ2-7; no clear D gene. The germline gives CDR1 MDHEN, CDR2 SYDVKM. V was cut by 3 bases and J by 2 bases, with 8 bases left in between. This CDR3 is built from 13 residues. CDR3 in amino acids: CASSLSGPYEQYF. The CDR3 DNA reads as TGTGCCAGCAGTTTGTCCGGGCCCTACGAGCAGTACTTC.

The chain combines TRBV7-2 with TRBJ2-5; D possibly corresponds to TRBD2 (5 bases). The CDR3 has 14 residues. Germline CDR1 is SGHTA and CDR2 is FQGNSA. Trimming cost V 6 bases and J 5 bases, with 16 bases left between them. This chain's CDR3 is CASRKSSLLETQYF. The CDR3 DNA reads as TGTGCCAGCAGGAAGTCTAGCCTGCTGGAGACCCAGTACTTC. The variable domain in full, completed from reference TRBV7-2 and TRBJ2-5, reads GAGVSQSPSNKVTEKGKDVELRCDPISGHTALYWYRQSLGQGLEFLIYFQGNSAPDKSGLPSDRFSAERTGGSVSTLTIQRTQQEDSAVYLCASRKSSLLETQYFGPGTRLLVL.

The chain employs TRBV5-6 and TRBJ1-6, with a weak D call TRBD1 (5 bases). V was cut by 5 bases and J by 6 bases, with 12 bases left in between. The CDR3 has 14 residues. CDR1 and CDR2 from the germline V gene are SGHDT and YYEEEE. This CDR3 reads CASRRGTLNSPLHF. CDR3 bases: TGTGCCAGCAGACGCGGGACTCTTAATTCACCCCTCCACTTT.

The V and J genes are TRBV30 and TRBJ2-5; TRBD2 aligns across 11 bases. In germline, CDR1 is GTSNPN, CDR2 SVGIG (reference sequence). This CDR3 spans 15 amino acids. V lost 3 bases, J lost 4 bases, and 7 bases stayed unmatched. The CDR3, as DNA: TGTGCCTGGAGGGCCCAAACTAGCGGGGGAGAGACCCAGTACTTC. Translating it yields CAWRAQTSGGETQYF. The full variable domain, completed using reference TRBV30 and TRBJ2-5, is SQTIHQWPATLVQPVGSPLSLECTVEGTSNPNLYWYRQAAGRGLQLLFYSVGIGQISSEVPQNLSASRPQDRQFILSSKKLLLSDSGFYLCAWRAQTSGGETQYFGPGTRLLVL.

In its sample, this clone was seen a few times. The chain has TRBV5-1 and TRBJ2-1, with 9 bases aligning to TRBD2. The CDR3 has 15 amino acids. Germline V lookup: CDR1 SGHRS, CDR2 YFSETQ. V shed 2 bases and J 7 bases; nucleotides not matched to a gene: 7. CDR3 coding DNA: TGCGCCAGCAGCTTCGTACTAGCGGGCCAGAATGAGCAGTTCTTC. It encodes CASSFVLAGQNEQFF.

The V call is TRBV7-6, the J call TRBJ2-1; 9 bases line up with TRBD2. The germline gives CDR1 SGHVS, CDR2 FNYEAQ. Losses at the gene ends were 3 bases for V and 8 bases for J; bases not matched to a gene: 14. The length of the CDR3 is 17 residues. CDR3 residues: CASSFPRGGRARDEQFF. The CDR3 nucleotides are TGTGCCAGCAGCTTTCCGCGGGGCGGGAGGGCGAGGGATGAGCAGTTCTTC.

The chain is built from TRBV2 and TRBJ2-3, with TRBD2 matching 9 bases. The germline V gene encodes CDR1 SNHLY and CDR2 FYNNEI. The CDR3 sequence is 16 residues long. V was clipped by 4 bases and J by 3 bases; unmatched bases: 8. The CDR3 loop is CASSARAGGRTDTQYF. The DNA of the CDR3 is TGTGCCAGCAGTGCTAGGGCGGGGGGGCGAACAGATACGCAGTATTTT. Filled out from reference TRBV2 and TRBJ2-3, the complete variable domain reads EPEVTQTPSHQVTQMGQEVILRCVPISNHLYFYWYRQILGQKVEFLVSFYNNEISEKSEIFDDQFSVERPDGSNFTLKIRSTKLEDSAMYFCASSARAGGRTDTQYFGPGTRLTVL.

Regarding this clone: Other DNA sequences in the same sample also yield this CDR3. The chain joins TRBV19 to TRBJ2-2, with 7 bases matching TRBD1. CDR3 length: 11 residues. Germline trimming cut 9 bases from V and 6 bases from J; bases unmatched to any gene: 1. The germline CDR1 and CDR2 sequences are LNHDA and SQIVND (reference sequence). CDR3 region: CASGTAGELFF. As DNA, the CDR3 is TGTGCCAGCGGGACAGCCGGGGAGCTGTTTTTT.

The V gene is TRBV9, the J gene TRBJ1-3; no reliable D call. The CDR3 is 12 amino acids. V shed 0 bases and J shed 3 bases, with 1 base lying between them. From germline, CDR1 is SGDLS and CDR2 YYNGEE. This CDR3 reads CASSVDGNTIYF. The DNA for the CDR3 is TGTGCCAGCAGCGTAGATGGAAACACCATATATTTT.

This chain links TRBV7-6 with TRBJ2-5; no clear D gene. Matching the DNA end better, TRBJ2-7 makes the J call doubtful. Germline V gene data show CDR1 as SGHVS and CDR2 as FNYEAQ. CDR3 length equals 14 residues. The CDR3 DNA follows: TGTGCCAGCAGCCGCTACGGCGGCTCCTACGAGCAGTACTTC. Encoded protein: CASSRYGGSYEQYF.